Below, 13 T cell receptor beta chains from the same sample are listed, as sequenced in a study of OX40 agonist ivuxolimab in advanced cancers. The method was immunoSEQ multiplex PCR; TCRdb's version includes in-frame clones alone and lacks a portion of them. This repertoire shows 90,000 or so clones, 80% to 90% found once; its top ten account for about 0.31%. Source: CD4+ or CD8+ T cells sorted from blood, taken in a trial of the OX40 agonist ivuxolimab. These receptors all come from an adult with an advanced solid tumor such as melanoma, head and neck, liver or kidney cancer.

The chain employs TRBV6-5 and TRBJ2-1, with 7 bases identical to TRBD1. Germline V gene sequence: CDR1 MNHEY, CDR2 SVGAGI. With V trimmed by 2 bases and J by 5 bases, 3 bases remained unmatched. The CDR3 covers 14 residues. The CDR3 DNA is TGTGCCAGCAGTTACGGGACAGAGAACAATGAGCAGTTCTTC. Its translation is CASSYGTENNEQFF.

This chain uses TRBV5-1 with TRBJ2-1; 8 bases are shared with TRBD2. The CDR3 extends over 16 amino acids. The V gene end was trimmed by 1 base and the J gene end by 4 bases; junction bases not matched to a gene: 7. Looked up from germline, CDR1 is SGHRS and CDR2 is YFSETQ. The CDR3 loop reads CASSLSLSGGYNEQFF. Written as DNA, the CDR3 is TGCGCCAGCAGCTTGAGTTTGTCGGGGGGGTACAATGAGCAGTTCTTC.

V is TRBV7-9 and J is TRBJ2-5; D not certain. Trimming removed 9 bases at V and 5 bases at J, with 16 bases between. Looked up from germline, CDR1 is SEHNR and CDR2 is FQNEAQ (reference sequence). The CDR3 totals 13 residues. The CDR3 sequence: CASNRLEMETQYF. CDR3 DNA: TGTGCCAGTAACCGCCTCGAGATGGAGACCCAGTACTTC.

The chain has TRBV7-2 and TRBJ1-4, with D possibly TRBD1 on 6 matching bases. Per the germline V gene, CDR1 is SGHTA and CDR2 is FQGNSA. CDR3 length equals 19 residues. V lost 1 base and J 7 bases, leaving 25 bases between the germline ends. The CDR3 protein is CASSLGSLGGTGFGEKLFF. CDR3 sequence (DNA): TGTGCCAGCAGCTTAGGCTCTTTGGGCGGAACAGGGTTTGGTGAAAAACTGTTTTTT.

V gene TRBV4-1 combines with J gene TRBJ2-2, with no clear D. Trimming shortened V by 7 bases and J by 6 bases, and 15 bases separated the two germline ends. This CDR3 spans 14 amino acids. In germline, CDR1 is MGHRA, CDR2 YSYEKL. The CDR3 spells CASKKSPWAGELFF. The DNA for the CDR3 is TGCGCCAGCAAAAAAAGCCCCTGGGCCGGGGAGCTGTTTTTT.

Comment on this clone: The same CDR3 can be traced to other DNA sequences in this sample. The V gene is TRBV9, the J gene TRBJ2-2; D uncertain. V shed 0 bases and J shed 1 base, with 4 bases lying between them. Per the germline V gene, CDR1 is SGDLS and CDR2 is YYNGEE. This CDR3 spans 14 amino acids. CDR3 sequence: CASSVAGNTGELFF. The CDR3 coding sequence is TGTGCCAGCAGCGTAGCTGGGAACACCGGGGAGCTGTTTTTT.

This chain connects TRBV27 to TRBJ1-2; D unclear. Germline CDR1 MNHEY, CDR2 SMNVEV (reference sequence). The CDR3 loop spans 14 amino acids. V lost 4 bases, J lost 5 bases, and 14 bases lay in between. The CDR3: CASSWSEGGYGYTF. CDR3 DNA: TGTGCCAGCAGTTGGTCTGAGGGAGGGTATGGCTACACCTTC.

The gene calls are TRBV30 and TRBJ1-1; D call uncertain. The CDR3 is 13 amino acids. Germline-derived CDR1 and CDR2 are GTSNPN and SVGIG (reference sequence). Trimming pared 0 bases from V and 6 bases from J, leaving 11 bases between. The CDR3 region has the DNA TGTGCCTGGAGTGTTTTAAGGGAATCTGAAGCTTTCTTT. Residues: CAWSVLRESEAFF.

The chain joins TRBV6-5 to TRBJ2-1, with unresolved D. V gave up 4 bases and J gave up 5 bases, with 9 bases separating them. The CDR3 runs 13 residues. The V gene's germline CDR1 is MNHEY and CDR2 SVGAGI. The CDR3 sequence: CASSSMAHNEQFF. The CDR3 DNA reads TGTGCCAGCAGTTCAATGGCGCACAATGAGCAGTTCTTC.

The chain links TRBV6-6 to TRBJ2-7; 9 bases fit TRBD1. Germline V gene lookup returns CDR1 MNHNY and CDR2 SVGAGI (reference sequence). J gave up 4 bases and V 6 bases, and 7 bases lay outside the gene matches. The CDR3 runs 14 residues. CDR3 loop: CASSRTGAAYEQYF. CDR3 sequence (DNA): TGTGCCAGCAGCCGGACAGGGGCGGCGTACGAGCAGTACTTC.

This chain links TRBV19 with TRBJ2-1, with D uncertain. Trimming shortened V by 5 bases and J by 1 base, and 9 bases separated the two germline ends. CDR1 and CDR2 from the germline V gene are LNHDA and SQIVND (reference sequence). The CDR3 sequence is 14 residues long. In DNA, the CDR3 is TGTGCCAGTAGTCCGCAGGCTTCCTACAATGAGCAGTTCTTC. This gives the protein CASSPQASYNEQFF.

The rearrangement uses TRBV19 and TRBJ1-4; maybe TRBD1 (6 bases). Germline-derived CDR1 and CDR2 are LNHDA and SQIVND (reference sequence). V gave up 3 bases and J gave up 3 bases, with 17 bases separating them. The CDR3 is 17 amino acids. CDR3 in DNA: TGTGCCAGTAGTATTCGACAGGTTGGCGGAGCTAATGAAAAACTGTTTTTT. This codes for CASSIRQVGGANEKLFF.

CDR3 nucleotides: TGTGCCAGCAGCGTCCGGGACGCCCTTCGGGGCTACACCTTC. This gives the protein CASSVRDALRGYTF. The chain links TRBV5-8 to TRBJ1-2; the D gene is possibly TRBD1 (5 bases). Germline lookup yields CDR1 SGHTS and CDR2 YDEGEE. This CDR3 is 14 amino acids long. The V end lost 4 bases, the J end lost 8 bases, and 18 bases lay between the germline ends. Supplemented by reference TRBV5-8 and TRBJ1-2, the full variable domain reads EAGVTQSPTHLIKTRGQQATLRCSPISGHTSVYWYQQALGLGLQFLLWYDEGEERNRGNFPPRFSGRQFPNYSSELNVNALELEDSALYLCASSVRDALRGYTFGSGTRLTVV.